This T cell receptor beta chain was found in a study of blood T cell repertoires in COVID-19. The ends lost 6 bases at V and 2 bases at J; junction bases unmatched: 3. CDR3 length: 14 residues. The germline CDR1 and CDR2 sequences are LGHNA and YNFKEQ. Under the authors' procedure: Nucleated cell number was recorded as an estimate derived from reference gene primer amplification. Profiling relied on immunoSEQ multiplex PCR, and the TCRdb table lists in-frame clones only, not all of them. That table gives V, J and clone size, and the DNA gave D and trimming. The table records fewer than 350,000 clones, around 85% of them present only once. Participant age was 18 to 89 years, and participants resided in roughly 24 US areas.

The V and J genes are TRBV4-2 and TRBJ2-7, with TRBD2 identical over 11 bases. This sequence was found in a woman in her thirties or forties with acute COVID-19. Sample: PBMCs or T cells enriched from blood (not recorded which). The CDR3: CASSGTSGTYEQYF. The CDR3 DNA sequence: TGTGCCAGCAGTGGGACTAGCGGTACCTACGAGCAGTACTTC.